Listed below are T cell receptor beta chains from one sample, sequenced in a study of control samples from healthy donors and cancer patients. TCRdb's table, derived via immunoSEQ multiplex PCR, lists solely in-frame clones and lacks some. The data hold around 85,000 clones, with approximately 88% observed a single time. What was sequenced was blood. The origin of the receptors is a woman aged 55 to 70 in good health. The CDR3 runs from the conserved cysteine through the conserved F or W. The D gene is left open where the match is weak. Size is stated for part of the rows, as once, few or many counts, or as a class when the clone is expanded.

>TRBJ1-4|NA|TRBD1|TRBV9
CASSESPLGTASEKLFF
TGTGCCAGCAGCGAATCACCCTTGGGGACAGCGTCTGAAAAACTGTTTTTT
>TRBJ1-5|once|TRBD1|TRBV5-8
CASSPFGQGWYQPQHF
TGTGCCAGCAGCCCATTCGGACAGGGCTGGTATCAGCCCCAGCATTTT
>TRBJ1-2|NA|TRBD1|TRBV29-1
CSVALGLEPTGAYGYTF
TGCAGCGTCGCACTTGGGCTAGAACCGACAGGGGCCTATGGCTACACCTTC
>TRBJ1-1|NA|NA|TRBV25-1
CASISRMNTEAFF
TGTGCCAGCATATCCAGGATGAACACTGAAGCTTTCTTT
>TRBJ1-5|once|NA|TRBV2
CASSGTEENQPQHF
TGTGCCAGCAGTGGGACAGAGGAGAATCAGCCCCAGCATTTT
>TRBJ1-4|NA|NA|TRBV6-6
CASRETATNEKLFF
TGTGCCAGCAGAGAGACAGCAACTAATGAAAAACTGTTTTTT
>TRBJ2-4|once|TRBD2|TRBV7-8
CASSLGLAGGQENIQYF
TGTGCCAGCAGCCTCGGGCTAGCGGGAGGGCAGGAAAACATTCAGTACTTC
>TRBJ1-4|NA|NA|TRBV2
CASTRASGPEKLFF
TGTGCCAGCACCCGGGCTTCGGGGCCCGAAAAACTGTTTTTT
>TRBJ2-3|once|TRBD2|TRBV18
CASSPGTSGGDTQYF
TGTGCCAGCTCCCCCGGGACTAGCGGGGGGGATACGCAGTATTTT
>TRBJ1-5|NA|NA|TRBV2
CASSEFGGINQPQHF
TGTGCCAGCAGTGAATTTGGGGGGATTAATCAGCCCCAGCATTTT
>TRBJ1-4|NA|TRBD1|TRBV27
CASSPDRVGIEKLFF
TGTGCCAGCAGTCCGGACAGGGTGGGGATTGAAAAACTGTTTTTT
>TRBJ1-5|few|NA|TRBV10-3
CAISEVGGAQPQHF
TGTGCCATCAGTGAAGTGGGGGGCGCCCAGCCCCAGCATTTT
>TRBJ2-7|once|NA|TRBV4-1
CASSGRYQGGSSYEQYF
TGCGCCAGCAGCGGCCGATACCAGGGGGGTAGCTCCTACGAGCAGTACTTC
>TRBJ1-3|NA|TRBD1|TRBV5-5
CASTRGVSGNTIYF
TGTGCCAGCACCAGGGGGGTGTCTGGAAACACCATATATTTT
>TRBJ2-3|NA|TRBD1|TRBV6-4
CASSDSPGGPDTQYF
TGTGCCAGCAGTGACTCTCCAGGGGGCCCAGATACGCAGTATTTT
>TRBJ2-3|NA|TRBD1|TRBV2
CASKRQGATDTQYF
TGTGCCAGCAAAAGACAGGGAGCTACAGATACGCAGTATTTT